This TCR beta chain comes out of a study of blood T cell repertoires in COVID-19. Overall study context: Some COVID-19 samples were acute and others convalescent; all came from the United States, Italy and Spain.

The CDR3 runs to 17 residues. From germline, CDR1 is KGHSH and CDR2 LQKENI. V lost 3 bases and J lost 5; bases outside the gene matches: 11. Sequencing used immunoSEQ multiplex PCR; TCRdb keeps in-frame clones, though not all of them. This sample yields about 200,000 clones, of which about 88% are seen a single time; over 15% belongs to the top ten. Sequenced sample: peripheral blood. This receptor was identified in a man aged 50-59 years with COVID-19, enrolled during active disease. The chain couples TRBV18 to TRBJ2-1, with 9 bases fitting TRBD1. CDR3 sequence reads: CASSPSTLGQGNNEQFF. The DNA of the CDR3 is TGTGCCAGCTCACCCTCAACTTTGGGACAGGGTAACAATGAGCAGTTCTTC. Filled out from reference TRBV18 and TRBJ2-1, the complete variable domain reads NAGVMQNPRHLVRRRGQEARLRCSPMKGHSHVYWYRQLPEEGLKFMVYLQKENIIDESGMPKERFSAEFPKEGPSILRIQQVVRGDSAAYFCASSPSTLGQGNNEQFFGPGTRLTVL.